A single TCR beta chain is shown here with its context. The target antigen is unknown. The record originates from a study of T cell clonotyping in hematopoietic cell transplantation. Trimming shortened V by 5 bases and J by 8 bases, and 18 bases separated the two germline ends. This CDR3 has 15 residues. CDR1 is SGHTA, CDR2 FQGNSA, per germline. Whole-study results and caveats: Few recipient clonotypes overlapped donors; over 95% were de novo at given depth. CD4 and CD8 repertoire contributions could not be separated without sorting.

Here immunoSEQ multiplex PCR was the method, and the copy in TCRdb shows in-frame clones only, minus some. Among about 27,000 clones listed, 90% to 96% were seen once. The chain joins TRBV7-2 to TRBJ1-4; D is undetermined. The sequenced sample consisted of peripheral blood mononuclear cells. The receptor comes from a man aged 50-59 years in good health. Some clones in this sample may be carry-over from other donors' samples. CDR3 bases: TGTGCCAGCAGCCCCTACGCTCGGACCGAGGAAAAACTGTTTTTT. This sequence encodes CASSPYARTEEKLFF.